This is a list of T cell receptor beta chains from one sample in a study of shared clonotypes between healthy human individuals. Produced via immunoSEQ multiplex PCR; TCRdb's table is partial and in-frame only. The sample gives 2 million to 2.5 million clones, around 90% of which show up once; 0.3% to 0.4% is in the top ten. The sample consisted of naive CD4+ T cells from PBMCs. All receptors come from a man younger than 35 in good health. Some clones in this sample may be carry-over from other donors' samples. The CDR3 runs from the conserved cysteine through the conserved F or W. The order of the fields is CDR3 DNA, CDR3 protein, D gene, V gene, clone size, J gene. A D gene is named only where the DNA matches it firmly. Expanded clones are given a class, and other clones once, few, many or no size at all.

DNA: TGCGCCAGCAGCCCCGAGGGCAGGTCGAACACCGGGGAGCTGTTTTTT
CDR3: CASSPEGRSNTGELFF
D: -
V: TRBV4-1
size: -
J: TRBJ2-2

DNA: TGTGCCAGCAGTTACACATGGACAGGGGGCACGGACGAGCAGTACTTC
CDR3: CASSYTWTGGTDEQYF
D: TRBD1
V: TRBV6-5
size: -
J: TRBJ2-7

DNA: TGTGCCAGCAGTTTAGCGGGAGTCATTGGGACAGATACGCAGTATTTT
CDR3: CASSLAGVIGTDTQYF
D: TRBD2
V: TRBV2
size: -
J: TRBJ2-3

DNA: TGTGCCTGGAGTGTAAGGCTAGCGGGAGCCGGGGAGCTGTTTTTT
CDR3: CAWSVRLAGAGELFF
D: TRBD2
V: TRBV30
size: -
J: TRBJ2-2

DNA: TGTGCCAGCAGCTTACTAGCGGGAGTTAGAAATGAGCAGTTCTTC
CDR3: CASSLLAGVRNEQFF
D: TRBD2
V: TRBV7-3
size: -
J: TRBJ2-1

DNA: TGTGCCAGCAGTTTAGTAGCGGGACAGGGGGCCTACGAGCAGTACTTC
CDR3: CASSLVAGQGAYEQYF
D: TRBD1
V: TRBV28
size: -
J: TRBJ2-7

DNA: TGTGCCAGTTACCCTAGCGGGAGAGCGGACACCGGGGAGCTGTTTTTT
CDR3: CASYPSGRADTGELFF
D: TRBD2
V: TRBV4-2
size: -
J: TRBJ2-2

DNA: TGTGCCAGCAGCTGGAAACCAACCGGCGTGGCCAATGAGCAGTTCTTC
CDR3: CASSWKPTGVANEQFF
D: -
V: TRBV5-4
size: -
J: TRBJ2-1

DNA: TGTGCCAGCAGCTTAGTGGCGCCGGCGTCAGCTTTCTTT
CDR3: CASSLVAPASAFF
D: -
V: TRBV7-2
size: -
J: TRBJ1-1

DNA: TGTGCCAGCAGTTCCACAATCCGACAGTTTAGCACAGATACGCAGTATTTT
CDR3: CASSSTIRQFSTDTQYF
D: -
V: TRBV27
size: -
J: TRBJ2-3

DNA: TGTGCCACCAGCAAGGGCGGCGGGAGGGCCTCTATCGCCTCCTACAATGAGCAGTTCTTC
CDR3: CATSKGGGRASIASYNEQFF
D: TRBD2
V: TRBV15
size: -
J: TRBJ2-1

DNA: TGTGCCAGCAGCTTAGACAGGGGACAGGGGGGGCAGTACTTC
CDR3: CASSLDRGQGGQYF
D: TRBD1
V: TRBV7-2
size: -
J: TRBJ2-7

DNA: TGTGCCAGCAGCTCCCCGGGACAGGGACTGAGTGAGCAGTACTTC
CDR3: CASSSPGQGLSEQYF
D: TRBD1
V: TRBV11-2
size: -
J: TRBJ2-7

DNA: TGCAGCGTTGCTATGACTAGCGATGGCACCGGGGAGCTGTTTTTT
CDR3: CSVAMTSDGTGELFF
D: TRBD2
V: TRBV29-1
size: -
J: TRBJ2-2

DNA: TGCGCCAGCAGCCAAAGGGCGTCAGGGAACTCAGATACGCAGTATTTT
CDR3: CASSQRASGNSDTQYF
D: -
V: TRBV5-1
size: -
J: TRBJ2-3

DNA: TGTGCCAGCAGTCCGTCAGGGTCGCTGAGAGAGACCCAGTACTTC
CDR3: CASSPSGSLRETQYF
D: -
V: TRBV28
size: -
J: TRBJ2-5

DNA: TGTGCCAGCAGCTTAGATCGTAGTCTCTACAATGAGCAGTTCTTC
CDR3: CASSLDRSLYNEQFF
D: -
V: TRBV11-2
size: -
J: TRBJ2-1

DNA: TGTGCCAGCAGCGTACCGCCCGCCGGGGAGCTGTTTTTT
CDR3: CASSVPPAGELFF
D: -
V: TRBV9
size: -
J: TRBJ2-2

DNA: TGTGCCAGCAGCTTAGAAGGGGATACGCAGTATTTT
CDR3: CASSLEGDTQYF
D: -
V: TRBV11-2
size: once
J: TRBJ2-3

DNA: TGTGCCACTCAGGGGGTGGGTCAGCCCCAGCATTTT
CDR3: CATQGVGQPQHF
D: TRBD1
V: TRBV19
size: -
J: TRBJ1-5

DNA: TGTGCCAGCAGTATTCGGGAGGATGGGAATGGCTACACCTTC
CDR3: CASSIREDGNGYTF
D: -
V: TRBV6-5
size: -
J: TRBJ1-2

DNA: TGTGCCAGCAGGCGTCCGGGCCGAGGGGAGACCCAGTACTTC
CDR3: CASRRPGRGETQYF
D: -
V: TRBV11-2
size: -
J: TRBJ2-5

DNA: TGTGCCAGCAGCCCCCGACTAGCGGAAGAGACCCAGTACTTC
CDR3: CASSPRLAEETQYF
D: TRBD2
V: TRBV5-4
size: -
J: TRBJ2-5

DNA: TGCGCCAGCAGCTCATTCAGCTCCTACGAGCAGTACTTC
CDR3: CASSSFSSYEQYF
D: -
V: TRBV5-1
size: few
J: TRBJ2-7

DNA: TGTGCCAGCAGCCCCGCGGACAGGGCTGGGCACGAGCAGTACTTC
CDR3: CASSPADRAGHEQYF
D: TRBD1
V: TRBV6-5
size: once
J: TRBJ2-7